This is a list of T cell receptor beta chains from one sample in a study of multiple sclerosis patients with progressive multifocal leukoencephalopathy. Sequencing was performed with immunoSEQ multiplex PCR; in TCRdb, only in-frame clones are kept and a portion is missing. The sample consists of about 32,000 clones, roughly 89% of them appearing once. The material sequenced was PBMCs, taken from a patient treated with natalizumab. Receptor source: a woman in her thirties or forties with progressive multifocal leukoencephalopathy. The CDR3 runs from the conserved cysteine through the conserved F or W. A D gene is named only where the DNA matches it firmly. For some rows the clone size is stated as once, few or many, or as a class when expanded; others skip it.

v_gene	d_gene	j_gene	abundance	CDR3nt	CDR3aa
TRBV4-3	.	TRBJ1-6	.	TGCGCCAGCAGCCAAACCGCCCAGCCAGGGATGGAATCACCCCTCCACTTT	CASSQTAQPGMESPLHF
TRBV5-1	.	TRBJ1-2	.	TGCGCCAGCAGTTCTGACAGCCTCTATGGCTACACCTTC	CASSSDSLYGYTF
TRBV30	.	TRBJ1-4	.	TGTGCCTGGAGTCGCCACTATGAAAAACTGTTTTTT	CAWSRHYEKLFF
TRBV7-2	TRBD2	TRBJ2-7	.	TGTGCCAGCAGCTCCCACGGGCTAGCGGGAGTTCCCTACGAGCAGTACTTC	CASSSHGLAGVPYEQYF
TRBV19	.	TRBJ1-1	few	TGTGCCAGTACTCGTGGCCGCACTGAAGCTTTCTTT	CASTRGRTEAFF
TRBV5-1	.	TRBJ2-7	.	TGCGCCAGCCCCTGTCCCTACGAGCAGTACTTC	CASPCPYEQYF
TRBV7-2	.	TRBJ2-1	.	TGTGCCAGCAGCTTAAGCCGGAGGGGGGTTGAGCAGTTCTTC	CASSLSRRGVEQFF
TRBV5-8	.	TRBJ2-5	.	TGTGCCAGCAGCTTGGCGGGACACAACCAAGAGACCCAGTACTTC	CASSLAGHNQETQYF
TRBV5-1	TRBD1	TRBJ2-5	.	TGCGCCAGCAGCCACCGGACAGGGGGAGAGACCCAGTACTTC	CASSHRTGGETQYF
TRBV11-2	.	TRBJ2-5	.	TGTGCCAGCAGCCTGGACGGTCGAAGGACCCAGTACTTC	CASSLDGRRTQYF
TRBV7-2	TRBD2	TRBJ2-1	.	TGTGCCAGCAGCTTAGTCCAGCGGGAGTCGCAGTTCTTC	CASSLVQRESQFF
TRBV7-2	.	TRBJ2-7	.	TGTGCCAGCAGCTTAGGTCCAGAGGGAGCGTACGAGCAGTACTTC	CASSLGPEGAYEQYF
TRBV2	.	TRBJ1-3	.	TGTGCCAGCCGGGCGGGGGTATTCTCTGGAAACACCATATATTTT	CASRAGVFSGNTIYF
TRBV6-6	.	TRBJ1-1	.	TGTGCCACCGAGATAGGGGTGAACACTGAAGCTTTCTTT	CATEIGVNTEAFF
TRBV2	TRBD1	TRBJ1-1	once	TGTGCCAGCAAAGAGGGACAGGACACTGAAGCTTTCTTT	CASKEGQDTEAFF
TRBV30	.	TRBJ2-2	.	TGTGCCTGGATCGCCGGGCCCACCGGGGAGCTGTTTTTT	CAWIAGPTGELFF
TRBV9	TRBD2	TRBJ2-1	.	TGTGCCAGCAGCGTAGAACTAGCGGGGTACAATGAGCAGTTCTTC	CASSVELAGYNEQFF
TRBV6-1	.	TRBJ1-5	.	TGTGCCAGCAGGAACGAACCCGATCAGCCCCAGCATTTT	CASRNEPDQPQHF
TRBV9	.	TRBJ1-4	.	TGTGCCAGCAGCGCAGGGGCCGGGAGAACTAATGAAAAACTGTTTTTT	CASSAGAGRTNEKLFF
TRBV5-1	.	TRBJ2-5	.	TGCGCCAGCAGCCTAGGGACCTTCGGGGAGACCCAGTACTTC	CASSLGTFGETQYF
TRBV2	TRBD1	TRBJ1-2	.	TGTGCCAGCTGGGAGGTAGAGACAGGGGGCGACTATGGCTACACCTTC	CASWEVETGGDYGYTF
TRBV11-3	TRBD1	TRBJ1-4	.	TGTGCCAGCAGCCCTAGGGGACAGGGGGCAAGGGAAAAACTGTTTTTT	CASSPRGQGAREKLFF
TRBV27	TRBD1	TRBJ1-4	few	TGTGCCAGCAGTCCTACTCCGGGGACAGGGATTGAAAAACTGTTTTTT	CASSPTPGTGIEKLFF
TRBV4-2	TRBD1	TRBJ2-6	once	TGTGCCAGCAGCCGAGGACAGGGAAACCTGACTTTC	CASSRGQGNLTF
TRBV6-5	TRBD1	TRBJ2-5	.	TGTGCCAGTGCGGGACAGGTTCCGGAGACCCAGTACTTC	CASAGQVPETQYF
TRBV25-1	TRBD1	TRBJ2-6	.	TGTGCCAGTCCATACCGTCGGACAGGGGGCTCTGGGGCCAACGTCCTGACTTTC	CASPYRRTGGSGANVLTF
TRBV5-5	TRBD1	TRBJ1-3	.	TGTGCCAGCAGCTCTTTTCCGGGACAGGGTAGAAACACCATATATTTT	CASSSFPGQGRNTIYF
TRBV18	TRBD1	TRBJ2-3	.	TGTGCCAGCTCACCAACCGGGACAGGCACAGATACGCAGTATTTT	CASSPTGTGTDTQYF
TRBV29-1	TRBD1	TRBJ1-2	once	TGCAGCGTTCTTCCACAGGGGAGCCCTAACTATGGCTACACCTTC	CSVLPQGSPNYGYTF
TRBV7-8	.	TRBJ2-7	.	TGTGCCAGCAGCTTAGAAGCGGTTCTGGGGGGAACCTACGAGCAGTACTTC	CASSLEAVLGGTYEQYF
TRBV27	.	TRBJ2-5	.	TGTGCCAGCAGGCGGGGACAGCAAGAGACCCAGTACTTC	CASRRGQQETQYF
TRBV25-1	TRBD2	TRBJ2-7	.	TGTGCCAGCAGTGAAGCGGGAGGACCCTCCTACGAGCAGTACTTC	CASSEAGGPSYEQYF
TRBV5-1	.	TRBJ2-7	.	TGCGCCAGCAGCGGTTCTAGCTCCACCGTCTACGAGCAGTACTTC	CASSGSSSTVYEQYF
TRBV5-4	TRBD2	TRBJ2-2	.	TGTGCCAGCAGCCCGCCGGGGGGGACCGGGGAGCTGTTTTTT	CASSPPGGTGELFF
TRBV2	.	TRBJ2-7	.	TGTGCCAGCAGTGAATCCCAGGACAGTTCCTACGAGCAGTACTTC	CASSESQDSSYEQYF
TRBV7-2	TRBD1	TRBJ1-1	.	TGTGCCAGCAGCGCCCCCGGGACAGGGGACCCTGAAGCTTTCTTT	CASSAPGTGDPEAFF
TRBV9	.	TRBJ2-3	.	TGTGCCAGCAGCCTCTACGGGGGTAGCAGCAACACAGATACGCAGTATTTT	CASSLYGGSSNTDTQYF
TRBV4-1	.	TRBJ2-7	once	TGCGCCAGCAGCCAAGGGGGGGCTAACCCCTACGAGCAGTACTTC	CASSQGGANPYEQYF
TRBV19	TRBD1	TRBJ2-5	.	TGTGCCAGTAGGAACAGGGGTTCCCAAGAGACCCAGTACTTC	CASRNRGSQETQYF
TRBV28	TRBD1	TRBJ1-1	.	TGTGCCAGCAGTTCGACAGGGTGGGCTGAAGCTTTCTTT	CASSSTGWAEAFF
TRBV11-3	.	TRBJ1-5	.	TGTGCCAGCAGCCGCGGGGGATACAATCAGCCCCAGCATTTT	CASSRGGYNQPQHF
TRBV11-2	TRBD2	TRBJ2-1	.	TGTGCCAGCAGCTTAGTGATACCAGCGGGAGGGCCTAATGAGCAGTTCTTC	CASSLVIPAGGPNEQFF
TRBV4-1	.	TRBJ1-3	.	TGCGCCAGCAGCCAAGCAAGAGGGAATTGGGACACCATATATTTT	CASSQARGNWDTIYF
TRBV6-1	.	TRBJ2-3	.	TGTGCCAGCGGGTACACAGATACGCAGTATTTT	CASGYTDTQYF
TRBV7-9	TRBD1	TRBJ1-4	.	TGTGCCGGAGCCCTCGGTGGCAGGGACAGGGATGAAAAACTGTTTTTT	CAGALGGRDRDEKLFF
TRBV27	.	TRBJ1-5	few	TGTGCCAGCAGTTTAGGGACCAGTGGAGCGCGCTACAATCAGCCCCAGCATTTT	CASSLGTSGARYNQPQHF
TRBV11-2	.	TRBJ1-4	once	TGTGCCAGCAGCTTAGTTGGCAGCGTTCGGGCTAATGAAAAACTGTTTTTT	CASSLVGSVRANEKLFF
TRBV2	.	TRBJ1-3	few	TGTGCCAGCAGTGAACAGAACACCATATATTTT	CASSEQNTIYF
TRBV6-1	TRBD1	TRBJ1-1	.	TGTGCCGGCCAACAGACAGGGGATACTGAAGCTTTCTTT	CAGQQTGDTEAFF
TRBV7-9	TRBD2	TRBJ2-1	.	TGTGCCAGCAGCGGGTGGGAGGGCCACAATGAGCAGTTCTTC	CASSGWEGHNEQFF
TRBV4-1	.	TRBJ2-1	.	TGCGCCAGCAGCCAAGAATCCCACAATGAGCAGTTCTTC	CASSQESHNEQFF
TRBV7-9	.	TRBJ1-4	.	TGTGCCAGCAGCTTAGTAGGCCACAGGGAGGTTCGTAATGAAAAACTGTTTTTT	CASSLVGHREVRNEKLFF
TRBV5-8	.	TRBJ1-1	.	TGTGCCAGCAGCTCCACAGGGTGGAAGGAAGCTTTCTTT	CASSSTGWKEAFF
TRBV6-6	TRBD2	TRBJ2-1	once	TGTGCCAGCGCCGGGACTAACTACAATGAGCAGTTCTTC	CASAGTNYNEQFF
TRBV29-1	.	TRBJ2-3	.	TGCAGCGTTGAGGGACTGACTAGCACAGATACGCAGTATTTT	CSVEGLTSTDTQYF
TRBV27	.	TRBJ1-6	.	TGTGCCAGCAGTCAAGGACGGCTGTCCTATAATTCACCCCTCCACTTT	CASSQGRLSYNSPLHF
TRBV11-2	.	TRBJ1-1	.	TGTGCCAGCAGCCCTCCGGCACAGAACACTGAAGCTTTCTTT	CASSPPAQNTEAFF
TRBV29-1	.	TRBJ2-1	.	TGCAGCGTTGAAGATCCCAGGGAAAAACGGGGTGAGCAGTTCTTC	CSVEDPREKRGEQFF
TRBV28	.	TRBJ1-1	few	TGTGCCAGCAGTTTCAGTTTAGAGGCCGCCGGCACTGAAGCTTTCTTT	CASSFSLEAAGTEAFF
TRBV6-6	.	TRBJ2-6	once	TGTGCCAGCAGTTACACCCACTCTGGGGCCAACGTCCTGACTTTC	CASSYTHSGANVLTF